This T cell receptor beta chain was observed in a study of CD8 T cells in ankylosing spondylitis. Overall study results and limits: Reactive arthritis synovial fluid and blood previously showed some of these motif variants. Significantly higher representation of disease-linked clones was reported for matched ankylosing spondylitis synovial fluid. Several highly homologous variants made up a TCR beta motif, and this motif appeared characteristic of ankylosing spondylitis blood. Disease-linked clones were found to be CD8+ and relatively rare in peripheral blood.

CDR3 length equals 15 residues. Germline loops: CDR1 SQVTM, CDR2 ANQGSEA. V lost 6 bases and J lost 1, with 15 bases in between. The table lists this clonotype with many counts. Its target is not known. In making TCR beta libraries, quantitative 5'-RACE with molecular barcodes was used. TCRdb fed the 5' RACE reads into MiXCR, producing one record per CDR3 protein. The sample lists under 850,000 distinct CDR3 sequences; around a fifth were seen once. Specimen: blood, either unsorted or a sorted T cell fraction (not recorded which). The clonotype originates from a male donor with ankylosing spondylitis. The genes are TRBV29-1 and TRBJ2-2; the D is unclear. DNA for the CDR3: TGCAGCGTCAATCAAATCGGCCTGAACACCGGGGAGCTGTTTTTT. This encodes CSVNQIGLNTGELFF.